The sequence of this T cell receptor (beta chain) was determined in a study of blood T cells in healthy people across ages. It was about 10 milliliters of peripheral blood that were drawn from each donor. This CDR3 is 14 amino acids long. This clonotype was seen a few times. Its antigen is unknown. Study-wide points: It was the long-lived donors that had more naive CD4+ cells and higher diversity than aged donors. CMV status of donors was not determined, possibly confounding expanded clonotype changes.

A second PCR, run for 7 to 11 cycles, used a sample-barcoded 5' primer plus a J-beta primer mix. TCRdb passed the 5' RACE reads through MiXCR, listing each CDR3 protein once. The top ten clones hold about 11% of a sample with 1.6 million or so distinct CDR3 sequences, roughly 32% of them seen once. This chain joins TRBV12-3 or TRBV12-4 and TRBJ2-7; no clear D. The end of the DNA fits TRBJ2-4 better, so the J call may be wrong. The sample consisted of blood. The sequence was obtained from a woman younger than 45 in good health. The DNA of the CDR3 is TGTGCCAGCAGCTTGCAAGTAGTCAAAAACATTCAGTACTTC. Translated: CASSLQVVKNIQYF.